These T cell receptor beta chains were read from a single sample in a study of patients and donors after allogeneic stem cell transplantation. TCRdb analysed the RT-PCR reads with MiXCR anew, one entry per CDR3 protein. The sample has about 960,000 distinct CDR3 sequences; over 15% are singletons. Sequencing was done on a sample of blood, either unsorted or a sorted T cell fraction (not recorded which). These receptors originate from a human donor who was either an allogeneic HSCT recipient or a stem cell or donor lymphocyte infusion donor (not recorded which). It is not recorded whose cells these are; they may come from a transplant donor. CDR3s include the opening cysteine and the closing phenylalanine or tryptophan.

V: TRBV2; CDR3: CASSAQILMNTEAFF
V: TRBV7-9; CDR3: CASSPRAGGVTEAFF
V: TRBV5-1; CDR3: CASSLGPGHTEAFF
V: TRBV5-6; CDR3: CASSPGQGSKETQYF
V: TRBV3-1; CDR3: CASSPEIASVHEQFF
V: TRBV3-1; CDR3: CASSYEPGYNEKLFF
V: TRBV12-3/TRBV12-4; CDR3: CASSPGQGADTQYF
V: TRBV7-9; CDR3: CASSLNPRGGNTDTQYF
V: TRBV6-1; CDR3: CASRLGTANTGELFF
V: TRBV11-1; CDR3: CASSSKGLAGVITGELFF
V: TRBV7-8; CDR3: CASSSRQGIHQPQHF
V: TRBV21-1; CDR3: CASSKAFEEGRTYEQYF
V: TRBV5-6; CDR3: CASSYPGQGSSTDTQYF
V: TRBV15; CDR3: CATSRDSVRWDEQFF
V: TRBV7-2; CDR3: CASSNRLNTEAFF
V: TRBV20-1; CDR3: CSAMQAGINNEQFF
V: TRBV21-1; CDR3: CASSKSLTGTDNQPQHF
V: TRBV12-3/TRBV12-4; CDR3: CASSAPLAGWENEQFF
V: TRBV6-2/TRBV6-3; CDR3: CASIRILNSPLHF
V: TRBV7-2; CDR3: CASSLARSSQAIYF
V: TRBV12-3/TRBV12-4; CDR3: CASSLRGATQYF
V: TRBV9; CDR3: CASSVEEGRGYGYTF
V: TRBV20-1; CDR3: CSASRDRGSHEQYF
V: TRBV20-1; CDR3: CSARGTANYGYTF
V: TRBV30; CDR3: CAWMVNTEAFF
V: TRBV7-2; CDR3: CASSSLKRGGYNEQFF
V: TRBV2; CDR3: CASKSNERQSYTF
V: TRBV10-3; CDR3: CAISPTPVWGKVNTEAFF
V: TRBV4-3; CDR3: CASSLRPGNQPQHF
V: TRBV7-2; CDR3: CASSLDWGYGNTIYF
V: TRBV10-3; CDR3: CAISESGGLGETQYF
V: TRBV13; CDR3: CASSSKGGRDSPLHF
V: TRBV7-9; CDR3: CASSPLRGRWESYEQYF
V: TRBV7-9; CDR3: CASSPHWANEQYF
V: TRBV10-3; CDR3: CAIASRVGDGYTF
V: TRBV12-3/TRBV12-4; CDR3: CASSKGLPGGQFF
V: TRBV3-1; CDR3: CASSQALPLGRGIQPQHF
V: TRBV27; CDR3: CASRKPGQSTPLHF
V: TRBV15; CDR3: CATSRQAGGPIGYF
V: TRBV2; CDR3: CASSALTDTQYF
V: TRBV4-3; CDR3: CASSQGTSSSANTIYF
V: TRBV12-3/TRBV12-4; CDR3: CASRLGLGQETQYF
V: TRBV6-4; CDR3: CASSDFSGGAGDTQYF
V: TRBV29-1; CDR3: CSVESGQDGYTF
V: TRBV7-6; CDR3: CASSLKQANTGELFF
V: TRBV4-2; CDR3: CASSLDRGGGAFF
V: TRBV15; CDR3: CATSRDPGLGRDEQFF
V: TRBV10-3; CDR3: CAISGQKQGDNQPQHF
V: TRBV20-1; CDR3: CSAPRLLGSTEAFF
V: TRBV5-4; CDR3: CASSLMRSNNEQFF
V: TRBV3-1; CDR3: CASNERLNTEAFF
V: TRBV7-9; CDR3: CASSSVDGSRSYNEQFF
V: TRBV11-1; CDR3: CASSFLEGANSDTQYF
V: TRBV29-1; CDR3: CSVYTGSYEQYF
V: TRBV24-1; CDR3: CATSDFTGTDALGEQFF
V: TRBV20-1; CDR3: CSATTSGSPYEQYF
V: TRBV19; CDR3: CATAWGTSTDTQYF
V: TRBV27; CDR3: CASSPSRGGSETQYF